This T cell receptor (beta chain) comes out of a study of T cells in Graves' hyperthyroidism and ophthalmopathy. Findings of the study overall: Researchers found most expanded thyroid clonotypes above 0.001 in blood as well. Stable hyperthyroidism and ophthalmopathy were separated using 13 V-J signatures.

Trimming removed 6 bases from V and 1 base from J, with 9 bases in between. This CDR3 has 14 amino acids. Amplification of TCR beta CDR3 regions was performed using RNA transcripts as template. HTBI primers drove first-round RT-PCR of the TCR CDR3. TCRdb re-called the multiplex PCR reads through MiXCR, storing one row per CDR3 protein. The data hold about 380,000 distinct CDR3 sequences, with approximately 17% observed a single time. Points on this clonotype: The target antigen is unknown.

Source material for PBMCs was more than 7.5 ml fresh peripheral blood. The source of this sequence is a man younger than 35 with Graves' ophthalmopathy. The sample was blood. This rearrangement joins TRBV12-3 or TRBV12-4 to TRBJ1-4; possible D gene TRBD1, 6 bases. The CDR3 spells CASSRGGTNEKLFF. DNA for the CDR3: TGTGCCAGCAGCCGAGGGGGAACTAATGAAAAACTGTTTTTT.